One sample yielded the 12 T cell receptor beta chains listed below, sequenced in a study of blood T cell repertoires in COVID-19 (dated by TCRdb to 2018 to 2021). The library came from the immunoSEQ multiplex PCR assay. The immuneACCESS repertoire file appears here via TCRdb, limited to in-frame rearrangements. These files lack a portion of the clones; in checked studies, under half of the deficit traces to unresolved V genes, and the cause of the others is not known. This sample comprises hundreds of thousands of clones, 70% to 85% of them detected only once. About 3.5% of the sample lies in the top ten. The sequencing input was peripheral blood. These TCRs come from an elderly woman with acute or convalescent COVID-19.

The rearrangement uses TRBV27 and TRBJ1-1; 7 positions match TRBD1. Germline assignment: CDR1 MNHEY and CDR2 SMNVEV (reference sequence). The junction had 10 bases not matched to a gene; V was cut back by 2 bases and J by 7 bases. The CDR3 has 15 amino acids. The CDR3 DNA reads TGTGCCAGCAGTTTACGCCCAGGGGGAGAGGGTGAAGCTTTCTTT. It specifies CASSLRPGGEGEAFF.

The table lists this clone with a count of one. DNA of the CDR3: TGTGCCAGCAGTCTAGGGGGCGCATCTGGAAACACCATATATTTT. Translating it yields CASSLGGASGNTIYF. The chain has TRBV6-5 and TRBJ1-3; the match to TRBD1 covers 7 bases. This CDR3 comprises 15 residues. The V and J ends lost 5 bases and 1 base, in that order; junction bases with no gene match: 5. Germline V gives CDR1 MNHEY, CDR2 SVGAGI.

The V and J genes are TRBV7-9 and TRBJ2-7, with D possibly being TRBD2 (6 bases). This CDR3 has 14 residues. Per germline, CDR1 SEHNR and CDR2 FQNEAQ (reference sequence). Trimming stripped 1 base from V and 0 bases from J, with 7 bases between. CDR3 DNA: TGTGCCAGCAGCTTAGGGCGGGACTCCTACGAGCAGTACTTC. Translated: CASSLGRDSYEQYF.

This CDR3 is CASGDRGGNTIYF. The CDR3 region has the DNA TGTGCCAGTGGGGACAGGGGAGGAAACACCATATATTTT. The chain couples TRBV19 to TRBJ1-3; 10 positions match TRBD1. The V gene end was trimmed by 8 bases and the J gene end by 4 bases; junction bases not matched to a gene: 2. This CDR3 region has 13 residues. From germline, CDR1 is LNHDA and CDR2 SQIVND (reference sequence).

CDR3 sequence reads: CASSLRESSYNEQFF. The DNA of the CDR3 is TGTGCCAGCAGCCTCCGGGAGAGCTCCTACAATGAGCAGTTCTTC. The chain carries TRBV6-2 or TRBV6-3 and TRBJ2-1, with D tentatively TRBD2 (6 bases). CDR1 and CDR2 from the germline V gene are MNHEY and SVGEGT. This CDR3 comprises 15 residues. The V end was cut by 6 bases, the J end by 0 bases, with 12 bases between.

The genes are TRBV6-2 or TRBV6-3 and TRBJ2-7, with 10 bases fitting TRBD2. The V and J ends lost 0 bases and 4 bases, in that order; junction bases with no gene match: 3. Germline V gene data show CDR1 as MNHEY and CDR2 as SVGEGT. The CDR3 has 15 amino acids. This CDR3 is CASSYSSSGGYEQYF. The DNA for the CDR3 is TGTGCCAGCAGTTACTCGTCTAGCGGGGGTTACGAGCAGTACTTC.

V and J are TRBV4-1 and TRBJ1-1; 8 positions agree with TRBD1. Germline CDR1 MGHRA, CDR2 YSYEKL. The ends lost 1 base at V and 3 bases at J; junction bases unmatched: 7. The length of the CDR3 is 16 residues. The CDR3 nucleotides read TGCGCCAGCAGCCAAGGAGCTGCCAGGGGGCACACTGAAGCTTTCTTT. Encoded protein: CASSQGAARGHTEAFF.

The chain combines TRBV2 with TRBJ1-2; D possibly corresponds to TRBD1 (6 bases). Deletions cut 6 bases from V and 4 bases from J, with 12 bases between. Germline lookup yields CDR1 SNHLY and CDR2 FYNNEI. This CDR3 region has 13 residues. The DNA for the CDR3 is TGTGCCAGCAGACCGGACAGTCCCTATGGCTACACCTTC. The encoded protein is CASRPDSPYGYTF.

CDR3 bases: TGTGCCAGCAGGTACCAGAAGGGAGCCTACGAGCAGTACTTC. Translating it yields CASRYQKGAYEQYF. The rearrangement links TRBV6-5 to TRBJ2-7; D possibly corresponds to TRBD2 (5 bases). CDR3 length: 14 amino acids. Trimming removed 6 bases from V and 2 bases from J, with 14 bases in between. The germline gives CDR1 MNHEY, CDR2 SVGAGI.

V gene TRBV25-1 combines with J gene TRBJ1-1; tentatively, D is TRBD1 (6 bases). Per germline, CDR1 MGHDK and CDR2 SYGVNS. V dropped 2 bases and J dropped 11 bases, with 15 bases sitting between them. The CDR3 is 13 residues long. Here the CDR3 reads CASSEQAGGRAFF. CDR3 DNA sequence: TGTGCCAGCAGTGAACAAGCGGGGGGCCGCGCTTTCTTT.

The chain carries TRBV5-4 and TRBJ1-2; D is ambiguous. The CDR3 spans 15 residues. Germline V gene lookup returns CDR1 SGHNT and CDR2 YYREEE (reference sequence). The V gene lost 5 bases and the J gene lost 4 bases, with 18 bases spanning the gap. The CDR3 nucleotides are TGTGCCAGCAGTTTAGAGGTCGCGGGCAGCTATGGCTACACCTTC. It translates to CASSLEVAGSYGYTF. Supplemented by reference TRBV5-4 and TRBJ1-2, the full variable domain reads ETGVTQSPTHLIKTRGQQVTLRCSSQSGHNTVSWYQQALGQGPQFIFQYYREEENGRGNFPPRFSGLQFPNYSSELNVNALELDDSALYLCASSLEVAGSYGYTFGSGTRLTVV.

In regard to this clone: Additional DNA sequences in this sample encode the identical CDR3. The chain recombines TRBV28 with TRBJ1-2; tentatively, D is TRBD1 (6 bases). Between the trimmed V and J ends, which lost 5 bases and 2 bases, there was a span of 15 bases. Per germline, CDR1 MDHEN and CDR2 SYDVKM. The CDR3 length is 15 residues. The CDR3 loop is CASSPGGGRNYGYTF. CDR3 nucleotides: TGTGCCAGCAGTCCCGGCGGGGGGCGAAACTATGGCTACACCTTC.